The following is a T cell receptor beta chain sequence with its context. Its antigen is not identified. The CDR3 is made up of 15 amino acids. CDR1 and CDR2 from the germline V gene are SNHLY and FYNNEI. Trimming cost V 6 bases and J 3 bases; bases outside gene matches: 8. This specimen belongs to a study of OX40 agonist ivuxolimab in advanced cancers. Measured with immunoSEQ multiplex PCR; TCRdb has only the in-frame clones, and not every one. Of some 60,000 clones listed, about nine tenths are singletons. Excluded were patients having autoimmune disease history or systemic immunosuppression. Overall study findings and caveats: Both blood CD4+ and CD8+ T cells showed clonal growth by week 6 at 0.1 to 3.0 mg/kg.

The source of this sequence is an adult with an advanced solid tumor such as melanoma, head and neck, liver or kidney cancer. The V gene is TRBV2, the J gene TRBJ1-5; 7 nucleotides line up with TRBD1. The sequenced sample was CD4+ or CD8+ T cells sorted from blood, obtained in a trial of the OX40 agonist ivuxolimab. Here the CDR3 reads CASSRGDSDNQPQHF. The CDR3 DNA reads TGTGCCAGCAGCCGTGGGGACAGTGACAATCAGCCCCAGCATTTT.